These T cell receptor beta chains were read from a single sample in a study of PD-1 blockade in classical Hodgkin lymphoma. Profiling relied on immunoSEQ multiplex PCR, and the TCRdb table lists in-frame clones only, not all of them. The sample holds about 33,000 clones; approximately 68% are singletons and the top ten take more than 3%. Sequenced material: peripheral blood mononuclear cells (PBMCs), taken before the fourth cycle of nivolumab. These receptors came from a human donor with classical Hodgkin lymphoma. Each CDR3 is given without its conserved first and last residue. A D gene is named only where the DNA matches it firmly.

ASSYGDRAYEQY,TRBJ2-7,TRBV6-6,TRBD1,12
ASSVDRGWDTQY,TRBJ2-3,TRBV9,TRBD1,12
ASSIYRGDTEAF,TRBJ1-1,TRBV19,TRBD1,12
ASSKMNSNQPQH,TRBJ1-5,TRBV21-1,NA,12
ASSYPGTAKRGYT,TRBJ1-2,TRBV7-2,TRBD1,13
ASSHGRGKDEQF,TRBJ2-1,TRBV14,NA,12
SVVSGRAPYEQY,TRBJ2-7,TRBV29-1,TRBD2,12
ASSEASQVYNSPLH,TRBJ1-6,TRBV6-1,NA,14
ASSQGLAGLSSYNEQF,TRBJ2-1,TRBV4-2,TRBD2,16
ASSGGVYQETQY,TRBJ2-5,TRBV2,NA,12
ASRTGLAGGLSYEQY,TRBJ2-7,TRBV27,TRBD2,15
ASSFLGTNNPQY,TRBJ2-3,TRBV28,TRBD2,12
ASTKVLLAGAYNEQF,TRBJ2-1,TRBV27,TRBD2,15
ASRLGVGRRTEAF,TRBJ1-1,TRBV27,NA,13
ASSYGPGELF,TRBJ2-2,TRBV6-5,NA,10
ASSLGSGITYNEQF,TRBJ2-1,TRBV7-6,NA,14
SVEGTGAEKLF,TRBJ1-4,TRBV29-1,TRBD1,11
ASSLDWSSDTQY,TRBJ2-3,TRBV7-3,NA,12
ASSPGGANTEAF,TRBJ1-1,TRBV6-1,NA,12
ASSQVGAYGYT,TRBJ1-2,TRBV4-1,NA,11
ASSKDSYEQY,TRBJ2-7,TRBV5-1,NA,10
ASRPPVGLGELF,TRBJ2-2,TRBV6-5,NA,12
ASSLARGQGYT,TRBJ1-2,TRBV7-2,NA,11
ASNPDSNTEAF,TRBJ1-1,TRBV2,NA,11
ASHQTGGYNEQF,TRBJ2-1,TRBV7-9,TRBD1,12
ASSDGLATDTQY,TRBJ2-3,TRBV6-4,NA,12
ASSKADVSSYNEQF,TRBJ2-1,TRBV21-1,NA,14
ASSVGGGNGYT,TRBJ1-2,TRBV9,NA,11
AWTGRGGYYGYT,TRBJ1-2,TRBV30,NA,12
ASSLVPSSYEQY,TRBJ2-7,TRBV5-4,NA,12
AIEMGQGRAF,TRBJ1-1,TRBV10-3,TRBD1,10
ASSPMGQPVEQF,TRBJ2-1,TRBV7-9,TRBD1,12
ASSRGQGTDTQY,TRBJ2-3,TRBV5-1,TRBD1,12
ASSVGDRGGYEQY,TRBJ2-7,TRBV9,TRBD1,13
ASSFLGPETQY,TRBJ2-5,TRBV5-4,NA,11
ASSEEARGNTDTQY,TRBJ2-3,TRBV6-4,NA,14
ATVGAGYTDTQY,TRBJ2-3,TRBV15,NA,12
ASSEGSQDEKLF,TRBJ1-4,TRBV28,NA,12
ASSEDGVDGYT,TRBJ1-2,TRBV6-1,NA,11
ASSPTQGGAQY,TRBJ2-5,TRBV9,NA,11
ASSQVPGPGVTGELF,TRBJ2-2,TRBV14,NA,15
ASSLGGNYNEQF,TRBJ2-1,TRBV7-6,NA,12